Listed below are T cell receptor beta chains from one sample, sequenced in a study of T-cell memory formation after mild COVID-19. TCRdb used MiXCR to reprocess the 5' RACE reads, holding one entry per CDR3 protein. The profile covers 55,000 to 80,000 distinct CDR3 sequences, with about a tenth appearing a single time and 1% to 1.4% taken by the ten largest. The specimen sequenced was PBMCs or a T cell subset sorted from them (not recorded which). The receptors come from a man between 18 and 29 years old who had mild COVID-19 (a few samples of this study predate the infection). Cell type and time point are not known. Both conserved end residues are part of each CDR3. D genes are given only for firm matches. The size of a clone is reported for some rows only, either as once, few or many, or as a class for expanded clones.

v_call,clone_size,d_call,j_call,cdr3_nt,cdr3_aa
TRBV7-9,medium-sized,.,TRBJ2-2,TGTGCCAGCAGCTCCCAGGGCGGACCCGGGGAGCTGTTTTTT,CASSSQGGPGELFF
TRBV7-3,few,TRBD1,TRBJ2-1,TGTGCCAGCAGCTTATCGGGACAGGGGGCGGCCAATGAGCAGTTCTTC,CASSLSGQGAANEQFF
TRBV7-9,many,.,TRBJ2-3,TGTGCCAGCAGCTTAGTATCTGCCGGGGATACGCAGTATTTT,CASSLVSAGDTQYF
TRBV28,.,.,TRBJ2-1,TGTGCCAGCCGGGTAGAAGTAAATGAGCAGTTCTTC,CASRVEVNEQFF
TRBV7-2,.,TRBD2,TRBJ2-1,TGTGCCAGCAGCCGAGGGGCTAGCGGGGCGCTTGAGCAGTTCTTC,CASSRGASGALEQFF
TRBV7-2,.,TRBD1,TRBJ2-2,TGTGCCAGCAGCCTGGGACAGGGAGGGCGGGAGCTGTTTTTT,CASSLGQGGRELFF
TRBV9,few,TRBD2,TRBJ2-1,TGTGCCAGCAGCGTAGGTCCCGGGGGGGCCTACAATGAGCAGTTCTTC,CASSVGPGGAYNEQFF
TRBV24-1,many,TRBD1,TRBJ2-1,TGTGCCACCAGTGACCGAACTCCCGGGACAGGGGCCTACAATGAGCAGTTCTTC,CATSDRTPGTGAYNEQFF
TRBV19,.,.,TRBJ2-7,TGTGCCAGTAGTATAGAGGGGACCTACGAGCAGTACTTC,CASSIEGTYEQYF
TRBV5-1,.,.,TRBJ2-5,TGCGCCAGCAGCTTAGGGGGACACTTCCAAGAGACCCAGTACTTC,CASSLGGHFQETQYF
TRBV7-2,many,.,TRBJ2-1,TGTGCCAGCAGCTTAGATATGGGGGCGGCTGAGCAGTTCTTC,CASSLDMGAAEQFF
TRBV24-1,.,TRBD1,TRBJ2-3,TGTGCCACCAGTGACACGAGGACAGGGGATTTTTTTAAGCAGTATTTT,CATSDTRTGDFFKQYF
TRBV20-1,.,.,TRBJ1-1,TGCAGTGCTGGACGGCGGGGCCCGAGCACTGAAGCTTTCTTT,CSAGRRGPSTEAFF
TRBV5-6,.,TRBD1,TRBJ2-5,TGTGCCAGCAGCCTCGACCCGAGGACAGGAGAACAAGAGACCCAGTACTTC,CASSLDPRTGEQETQYF
TRBV7-9,few,.,TRBJ2-3,TGTGCCAGCAGCTTTTTACTAGGGATCGGGGTACGGGGTAACACAGATACGCAGTATTTT,CASSFLLGIGVRGNTDTQYF
TRBV11-2,few,.,TRBJ1-6,TGTGCCAGCAGCCACGAAGGCCCGTCACCCCTCCACTTT,CASSHEGPSPLHF
TRBV29-1,few,.,TRBJ1-2,TGCAGCGTTTTACAGGACGGCTACACCTTC,CSVLQDGYTF
TRBV5-4,few,TRBD2,TRBJ2-3,TGTGCCAGCAGCTGGACTAGCGGCGGAGATACGCAGTATTTT,CASSWTSGGDTQYF
TRBV7-9,.,.,TRBJ1-4,TGTGCCAGCAGCTTGGGGGTCGGGCTTGAAAAACTGTTTTTT,CASSLGVGLEKLFF
TRBV5-1,.,.,TRBJ1-1,TGCGCCAGCAGCTTGGTAGGACGGAGTAGAGGGGAGCCTGAAGCTTTCTTT,CASSLVGRSRGEPEAFF
TRBV6-2/TRBV6-3,.,TRBD2,TRBJ2-5,TGTGCCAGCAGCCGCTTACTAGCGGGGCAAGAGACCCAGTACTTC,CASSRLLAGQETQYF
TRBV5-1,.,TRBD2,TRBJ2-5,TGCGCCAGCACGCGGGGGGGGGCCGACACCAGGGAGACCCAGTACTTC,CASTRGGADTRETQYF
TRBV6-1,.,.,TRBJ2-7,TGTGCCAGCAGTCAACTCCTGGACAGATTCAGCTCCTACGAGCAGTACTTC,CASSQLLDRFSSYEQYF
TRBV7-2,.,.,TRBJ2-1,TGTGCCAGCAGCTTAGGTGGGGCTCCGGGCAAGTTCTTC,CASSLGGAPGKFF
TRBV5-1,many,.,TRBJ1-3,TGCGCCAGCAGCCACAGCTCTGGAAACACCATATATTTT,CASSHSSGNTIYF
TRBV15,few,.,TRBJ2-5,TGTGCCACCAGCAGAAGAGCCGCCGGGGTTTTAAACAGGACCCAGTACTTC,CATSRRAAGVLNRTQYF
TRBV20-1,many,TRBD2,TRBJ2-3,TGCAGTGCCGCGAGCGGGATGACAGATACGCAGTATTTT,CSAASGMTDTQYF
TRBV5-1,few,TRBD2,TRBJ2-5,TGCGCCAGCTTCCGAGGGACTAGCAGGGAGACCCAGTACTTC,CASFRGTSRETQYF
TRBV5-1,.,TRBD2,TRBJ2-3,TGCGCCAGCAGCATCGGGCCTAGCGGAACAGATACGCAGTATTTT,CASSIGPSGTDTQYF
TRBV7-2,.,.,TRBJ1-4,TGTGCCAGCAGCCACATCTCGGGAAGACTGTTTTTT,CASSHISGRLFF
TRBV24-1,few,.,TRBJ2-3,TGTGCCACCCTGGATAAGGACACAGATACGCAGTATTTT,CATLDKDTDTQYF
TRBV7-2,many,TRBD2,TRBJ2-3,TGTGCCAGCAGCCCCGAACTAGCGGGGGGGAGAGATACGCAGTATTTT,CASSPELAGGRDTQYF
TRBV20-1,few,.,TRBJ1-3,TGCAGTGCTAGGCCCCTGCCGGGGAACGGCTCTGGAAACACCATATATTTT,CSARPLPGNGSGNTIYF
TRBV20-1,few,.,TRBJ1-4,TGCAGTGCTAGAGATTCCAGGGGCGCGTATGAAAAACTGTTTTTT,CSARDSRGAYEKLFF
TRBV11-3,.,.,TRBJ2-1,TGTGCCAGCAGCTTAGGCGAGGGGGGTACGGGGAACGAGCAGTTCTTC,CASSLGEGGTGNEQFF
TRBV11-2,.,TRBD1,TRBJ1-1,TGTGCCAGCAGCCAGACAGGGGCGAACACTGAAGCTTTCTTT,CASSQTGANTEAFF
TRBV4-3,many,.,TRBJ2-3,TGCGCCAGCAGCCAAGACGACCCAGCGGATACGCAGTATTTT,CASSQDDPADTQYF
TRBV29-1,medium-sized,.,TRBJ2-3,TGCAGCGTTGAAGATGGGGGCTCGGATACGCAGTATTTT,CSVEDGGSDTQYF
TRBV7-2,.,.,TRBJ1-1,TGTGCCAGCAGCGCCTCGGGACTCATGAACACTGAAGCTTTCTTT,CASSASGLMNTEAFF
TRBV6-6,.,.,TRBJ1-5,TGTGCCAGCAGCGCTACTCCAGGGGATCAGCCCCAGCATTTT,CASSATPGDQPQHF
TRBV6-6,many,.,TRBJ1-5,TGTGCCAGCAGCCCCAGCGATAGCAATCAGCCCCAGCATTTT,CASSPSDSNQPQHF
TRBV7-2,.,.,TRBJ2-3,TGTGCCAGCAGCTTAGCGCGGGAGAGGGGGTTAACTACCACAGATACGCAGTATTTT,CASSLARERGLTTTDTQYF
TRBV7-2,.,.,TRBJ2-3,TGTGCCAGCAGCTTGGGACACCTCACAGATACGCAGTATTTT,CASSLGHLTDTQYF